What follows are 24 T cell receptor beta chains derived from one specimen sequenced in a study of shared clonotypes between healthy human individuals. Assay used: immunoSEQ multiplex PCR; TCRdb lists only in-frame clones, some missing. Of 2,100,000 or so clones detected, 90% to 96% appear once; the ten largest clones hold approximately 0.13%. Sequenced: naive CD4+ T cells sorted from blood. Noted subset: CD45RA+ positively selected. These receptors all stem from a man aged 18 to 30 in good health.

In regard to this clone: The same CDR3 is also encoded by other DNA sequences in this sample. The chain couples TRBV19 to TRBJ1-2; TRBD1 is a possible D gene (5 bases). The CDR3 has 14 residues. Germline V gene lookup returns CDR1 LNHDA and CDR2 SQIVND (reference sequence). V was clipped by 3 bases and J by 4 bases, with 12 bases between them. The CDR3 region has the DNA TGTGCCAGTAGTATCCCAGGGCAGACCTATGGCTACACCTTC. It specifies CASSIPGQTYGYTF.

CDR3 loop: CASSLGRGESYNSPLHF. CDR3 nucleotide sequence: TGTGCCAGCAGCTTAGGCCGGGGGGAATCCTATAATTCACCCCTCCACTTT. V gene TRBV13 combines with J gene TRBJ1-6; maybe TRBD1 (5 bases). Germline CDR1 and CDR2: PRHDT and FYEKMQ (reference sequence). This CDR3 is built from 17 residues. V was trimmed by 0 bases and J by 1 base, leaving 10 bases between them.

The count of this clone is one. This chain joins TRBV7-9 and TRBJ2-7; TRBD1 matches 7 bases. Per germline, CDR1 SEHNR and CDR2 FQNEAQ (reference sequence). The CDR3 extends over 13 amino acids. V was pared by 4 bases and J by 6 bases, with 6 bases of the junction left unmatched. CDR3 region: CASSSEGAGEQYF. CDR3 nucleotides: TGTGCCAGCAGCTCCGAGGGGGCCGGCGAGCAGTACTTC.

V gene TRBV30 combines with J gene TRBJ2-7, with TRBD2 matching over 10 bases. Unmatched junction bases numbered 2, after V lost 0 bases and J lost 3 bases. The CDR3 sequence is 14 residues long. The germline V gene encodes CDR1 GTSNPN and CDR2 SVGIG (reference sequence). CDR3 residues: CAWSVASGGYEQYF. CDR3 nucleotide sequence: TGTGCCTGGAGTGTCGCTAGCGGGGGCTACGAGCAGTACTTC.

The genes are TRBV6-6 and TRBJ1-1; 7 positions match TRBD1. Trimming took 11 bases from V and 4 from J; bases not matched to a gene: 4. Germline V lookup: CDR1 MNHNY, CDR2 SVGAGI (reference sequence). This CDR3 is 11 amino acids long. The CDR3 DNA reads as TGTGCCTGCGGGACAGCCACTGAAGCTTTCTTT. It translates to CACGTATEAFF.

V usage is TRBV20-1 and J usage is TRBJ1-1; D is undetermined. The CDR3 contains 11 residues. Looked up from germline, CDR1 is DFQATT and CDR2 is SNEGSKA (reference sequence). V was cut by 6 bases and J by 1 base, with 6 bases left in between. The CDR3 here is CSAWGNTEAFF. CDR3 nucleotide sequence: TGCAGTGCCTGGGGGAACACTGAAGCTTTCTTT.

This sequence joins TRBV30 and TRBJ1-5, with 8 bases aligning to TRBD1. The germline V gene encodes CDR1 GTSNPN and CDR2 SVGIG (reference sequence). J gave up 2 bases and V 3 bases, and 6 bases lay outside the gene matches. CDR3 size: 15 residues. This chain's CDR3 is CAWRSQGAGNQPQHF. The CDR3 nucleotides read TGTGCCTGGAGATCGCAGGGGGCTGGCAATCAGCCCCAGCATTTT.

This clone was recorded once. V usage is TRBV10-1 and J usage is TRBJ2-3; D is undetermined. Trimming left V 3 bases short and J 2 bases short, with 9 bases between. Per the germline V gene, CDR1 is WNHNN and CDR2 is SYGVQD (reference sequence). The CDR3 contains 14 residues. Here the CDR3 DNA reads TGCGCCAGCAGTGACACTCTAATCACAGATACGCAGTATTTT. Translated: CASSDTLITDTQYF.

As DNA, the CDR3 is TGTGCCAGCAGCCCACTAACAGGGGGCAATGAGCAGTTCTTC. Translated: CASSPLTGGNEQFF. The genes are TRBV27 and TRBJ2-1; 8 bases align to TRBD1. This CDR3 spans 14 amino acids. Germline V gene lookup returns CDR1 MNHEY and CDR2 SMNVEV (reference sequence). V shed 6 bases, J shed 6 bases, and the junction held 7 bases outside the gene matches.

CDR3 bases: TGTGCCAGCAGCTCGAGCGCGACAGGCGATTATGGCTACACCTTC. Its protein is CASSSSATGDYGYTF. The chain is built from TRBV11-2 and TRBJ1-2; tentative D call: TRBD1 (6 bases). Germline loops: CDR1 SGHAT, CDR2 FQNNGV. The germline V and J ends were trimmed by 4 bases and 5 bases, with 17 bases remaining between them. This CDR3 is built from 15 residues.

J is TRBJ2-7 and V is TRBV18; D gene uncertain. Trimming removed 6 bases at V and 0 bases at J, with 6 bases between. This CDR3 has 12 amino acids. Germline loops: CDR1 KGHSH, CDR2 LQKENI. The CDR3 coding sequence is TGTGCCAGCTCCGTGAACTCCTACGAGCAGTACTTC. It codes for CASSVNSYEQYF.

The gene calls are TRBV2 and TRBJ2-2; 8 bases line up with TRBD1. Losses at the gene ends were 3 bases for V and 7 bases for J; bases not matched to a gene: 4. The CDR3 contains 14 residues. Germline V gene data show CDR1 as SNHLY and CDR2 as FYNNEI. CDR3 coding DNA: TGTGCCAGCAGTGACAGGGGGCAGGGCGGGGAGCTGTTTTTT. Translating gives CASSDRGQGGELFF.

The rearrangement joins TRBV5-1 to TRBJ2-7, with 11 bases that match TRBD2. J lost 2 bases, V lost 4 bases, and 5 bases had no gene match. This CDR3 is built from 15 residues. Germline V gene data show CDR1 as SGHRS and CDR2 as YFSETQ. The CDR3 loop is CASSAGLAEAYEQYF. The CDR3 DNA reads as TGCGCCAGCAGCGCGGGACTAGCGGAAGCCTACGAGCAGTACTTC.

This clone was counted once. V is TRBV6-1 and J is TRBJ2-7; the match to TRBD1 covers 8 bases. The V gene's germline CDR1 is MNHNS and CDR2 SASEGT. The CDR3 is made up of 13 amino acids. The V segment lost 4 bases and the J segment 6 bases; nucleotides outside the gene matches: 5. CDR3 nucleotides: TGTGCCAGCAGTGCTGGACAGGGCGGCGAGCAGTACTTC. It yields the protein CASSAGQGGEQYF.

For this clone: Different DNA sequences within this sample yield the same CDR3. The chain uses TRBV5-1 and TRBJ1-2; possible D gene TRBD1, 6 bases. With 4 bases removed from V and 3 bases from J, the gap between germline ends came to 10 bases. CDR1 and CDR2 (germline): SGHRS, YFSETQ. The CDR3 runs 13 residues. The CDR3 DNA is TGCGCCAGCAGCCCGTCAGGGGACTATGGCTACACCTTC. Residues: CASSPSGDYGYTF.

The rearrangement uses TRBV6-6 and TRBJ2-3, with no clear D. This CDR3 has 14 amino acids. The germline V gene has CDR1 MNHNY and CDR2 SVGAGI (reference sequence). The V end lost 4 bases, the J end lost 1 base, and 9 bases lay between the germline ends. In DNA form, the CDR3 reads TGTGCCAGCAGTTCCCCTCTAGGCACAGATACGCAGTATTTT. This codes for CASSSPLGTDTQYF.

The CDR3, as DNA: TGTGCCAGCAAAGGCAGGGGTGTCGATCAGCCCCAGCATTTT. As protein: CASKGRGVDQPQHF. The chain is built from TRBV6-1 and TRBJ1-5, with D possibly TRBD1 on 6 matching bases. The V end lost 7 bases, the J end lost 5 bases, and 15 bases lay between the germline ends. The CDR3 length is 14 residues. Germline CDR1 is MNHNS and CDR2 is SASEGT.

Here the CDR3 DNA reads TGTGCCAGCAGTTGGACAGGGGGTAAGGGGGCAGATACGCAGTATTTT. It encodes CASSWTGGKGADTQYF. This chain joins TRBV6-5 and TRBJ2-3; 10 nucleotides line up with TRBD1. The V gene's germline CDR1 is MNHEY and CDR2 SVGAGI. This CDR3 spans 16 amino acids. J lost 4 bases, V lost 4 bases, and 8 bases had no gene match.

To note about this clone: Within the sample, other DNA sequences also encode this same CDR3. In DNA, the CDR3 is TGTGCCAGTAGTCCCAGGGGGAACACTGAAGCTTTCTTT. It yields the protein CASSPRGNTEAFF. The rearrangement uses TRBV19 and TRBJ1-1; TRBD1 is a possible D gene (6 bases). Between the trimmed V and J ends, which lost 5 bases and 1 base, there was a span of 8 bases. CDR1 and CDR2 (germline): LNHDA, SQIVND (reference sequence). The CDR3 runs 13 residues.

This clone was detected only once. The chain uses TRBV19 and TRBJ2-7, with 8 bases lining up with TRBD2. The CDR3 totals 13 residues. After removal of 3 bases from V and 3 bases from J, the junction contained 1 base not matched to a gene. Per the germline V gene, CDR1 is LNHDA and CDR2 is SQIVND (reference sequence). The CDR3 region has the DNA TGTGCCAGTAGTATTCTAGCGGGCTACGAGCAGTACTTC. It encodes CASSILAGYEQYF.

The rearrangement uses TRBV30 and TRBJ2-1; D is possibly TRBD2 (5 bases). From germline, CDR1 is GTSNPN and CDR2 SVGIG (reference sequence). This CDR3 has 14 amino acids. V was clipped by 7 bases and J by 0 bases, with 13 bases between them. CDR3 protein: CASSDSSSYNEQFF. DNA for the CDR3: TGTGCCTCTTCGGACTCGAGCTCCTACAATGAGCAGTTCTTC.

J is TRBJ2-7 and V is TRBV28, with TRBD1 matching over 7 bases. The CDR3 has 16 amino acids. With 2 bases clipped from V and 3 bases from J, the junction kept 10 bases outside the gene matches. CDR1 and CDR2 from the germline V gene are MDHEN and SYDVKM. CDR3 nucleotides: TGTGCCAGCAGTTTAGGGACAGCTACCAGAGTCTACGAGCAGTACTTC. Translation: CASSLGTATRVYEQYF.

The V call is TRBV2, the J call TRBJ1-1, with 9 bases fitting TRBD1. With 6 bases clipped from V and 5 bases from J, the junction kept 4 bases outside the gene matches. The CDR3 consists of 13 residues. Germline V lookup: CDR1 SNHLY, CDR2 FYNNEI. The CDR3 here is CASSRTGVTEAFF. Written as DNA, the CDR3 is TGTGCCAGCAGCAGGACAGGGGTGACTGAAGCTTTCTTT.

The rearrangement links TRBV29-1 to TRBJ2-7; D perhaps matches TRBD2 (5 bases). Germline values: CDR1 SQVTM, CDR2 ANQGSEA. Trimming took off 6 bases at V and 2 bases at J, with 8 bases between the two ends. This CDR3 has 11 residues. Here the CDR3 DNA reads TGCAGCGTAGCGGTAACCTACGAGCAGTACTTC. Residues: CSVAVTYEQYF.